This T cell receptor (beta chain) is from a study of breast tumors, draining lymph nodes, adjacent tissues. Points from the study as a whole: Data only fit, rather than demonstrated, lymph node origin of most tumor T cells. Data fit most tumor T cells coming from lymph node, expanding in tumor. Tumor repertoires ranked between lymph nodes and nontumor tissue in diversity, with V and J gene preferences. Compared with basal-like, luminal-like tumors shared significantly more repertoire with nontumor tissue.

One entry per CDR3 protein, called by TCRdb with MiXCR from the multiplex PCR reads. The table records about 60,000 distinct CDR3 sequences, approximately 57% of them present only once. The germline V gene encodes CDR1 KGHDR and CDR2 SFDVKD. V gave up 4 bases and J gave up 6 bases, with 14 bases separating them. The CDR3 spans 15 residues. In regard to this clonotype: Antigen: not known.

The chain carries TRBV24-1 and TRBJ1-4, with D possibly being TRBD1 (5 bases). This receptor was obtained from a female donor with breast cancer. Some clones in this sample may be carry-over from other donors' samples. Sequencing was done on a sample of breast tumor tissue. CDR3 bases: TGTGCCACCAGTGAGGGGCGGGACGCCTATGAAAAACTGTTTTTT. It specifies CATSEGRDAYEKLFF.